This entry concerns a single T cell receptor beta chain. Its antigen is unidentified. At the DNA level, this CDR3 is encoded by other sequences in the same sample as well. Primers for the PCR totalled 60 Vbeta and 13 Jbeta. Assay used: immunoSEQ multiplex PCR; TCRdb lists only in-frame clones, some missing. The repertoire holds about 240,000 clones, with 70% to 90% as singletons. The record originates from a study of cytomegalovirus exposure and HLA in healthy donors. About the research overall: An analysis done earlier identified 100 million to 140 million unique TCR beta sequences from about 180 million T cells. Study conclusions and caveats: Cytomegalovirus association was assigned to approximately 160 TCR beta chains. Apart from CMV serostatus, no immune exposure information was available.

This TCR was sampled from a woman in her sixties in good health and CMV-seropositive. Sequencing input: PBMCs.

CDR3 coding DNA: TGCGCCAGCAGCTTGGACAGAAACACTGAAGCTTTCTTT. It translates to CASSLDRNTEAFF. The genes are TRBV5-1 and TRBJ1-1; D not resolved. The CDR3 sequence is 13 residues long. CDR1 and CDR2 from the germline V gene are SGHRS and YFSETQ. Deletions cut 0 bases from V and 2 bases from J, with 5 bases between. Full variable domain (outside the CDR3, taken from reference TRBV5-1 and TRBJ1-1): KAGVTQTPRYLIKTRGQQVTLSCSPISGHRSVSWYQQTPGQGLQFLFEYFSETQRNKGNFPGRFSGRQFSNSRSEMNVSTLELGDSALYLCASSLDRNTEAFFGQGTRLTVV.